This TCR beta chain was recovered during a study of cytomegalovirus exposure and HLA in healthy donors. Study summary: Earlier work reported 117 million unique TCR beta sequences from 150 million to 200 million T cells. Points from the study as a whole: TCR beta V- and J-gene trimming was later associated with a missense DCLRE1C variant. Earlier analysis yielded a pattern in which most TCR beta V segments were productive about 87% or about 30% of the time.

Of note for this clone: The antigen is unknown.

The PCR made use of 60 Vbeta and 13 Jbeta primers. The protocol was immunoSEQ multiplex PCR, while the TCRdb copy is restricted to in-frame clones and leaves out a portion. The sample shows 150,000 to 200,000 clones, 75% to 85% of them seen only once. While unrecorded immune exposures were likely, the donors were nominally healthy when sampled. Trimming stripped 0 bases from V and 7 bases from J, with 8 bases between. In germline, CDR1 is WNHNN, CDR2 SYGVQD (reference sequence). This CDR3 is 13 amino acids long. Sequencing was done on a sample of PBMCs. The sequence derives from a woman aged 50 to 60 in good health and CMV-seropositive. The V and J genes are TRBV10-1 and TRBJ2-3, with D perhaps matching TRBD1 (5 bases). The CDR3 protein is CASSESGAYTQYF. The CDR3, as DNA: TGCGCCAGCAGTGAGTCAGGGGCTTATACGCAGTATTTT.